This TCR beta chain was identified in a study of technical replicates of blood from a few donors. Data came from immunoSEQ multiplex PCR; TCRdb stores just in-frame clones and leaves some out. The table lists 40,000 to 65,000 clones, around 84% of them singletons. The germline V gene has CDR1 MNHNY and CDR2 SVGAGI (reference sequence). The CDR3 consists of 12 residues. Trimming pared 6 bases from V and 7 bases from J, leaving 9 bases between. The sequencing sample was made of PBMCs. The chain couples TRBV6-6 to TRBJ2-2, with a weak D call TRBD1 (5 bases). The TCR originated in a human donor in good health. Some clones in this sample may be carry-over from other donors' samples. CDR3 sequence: CASRGEGGELFF. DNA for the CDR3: TGTGCCAGCAGAGGGGAAGGCGGGGAGCTGTTTTTT.